This TCR beta chain stems from a study of T-cell reconstitution after alpha-beta-depleted transplantation in children. As it was prepared, the TCRbeta library received unique molecular identifiers. Via MiXCR, TCRdb re-called the PCR reads, giving one row per CDR3 protein. The sample lists around 580,000 distinct CDR3 sequences, approximately 22% occurring once. Whole-study findings and limits: Two months or so post-transplant, alpha-beta T cells reportedly derived from several hundred expanded graft clones. Counts and diversity of T cells one year after transplant came mostly from newly produced T cells.

This clonotype was detected ten times or more. The antigen is unknown. Germline V gene lookup returns CDR1 MDHEN and CDR2 SYDVKM. J lost 2 bases, V lost 8 bases, and 8 bases had no gene match. This CDR3 region has 15 residues. Sequencing was performed on PBMCs, mostly from graft donor cells, taken 360 days after TCRalphabeta/CD19-depleted stem cell transplant. The clonotype comes from a boy in the first two years of life who had a stem cell transplant for acute myeloid leukemia, so the T cells may come from the graft donor. The chain is built from TRBV28 and TRBJ1-2; 10 bases match TRBD1. The CDR3 nucleotides read TGTGCCAGCTACAACTGGGGACAGGGGAACTATGGCTACACCTTC. Amino acid sequence: CASYNWGQGNYGYTF.